This T cell receptor beta chain came from a study of blood T cells in healthy people across ages. Study-wide background: For every two T cells, template switching captured about one barcoded beta molecule. Overall study results and limits: The donors' CMV status was not determined, possibly confounding changes in expanded clonotypes.

This CDR3 is 17 amino acids long. Per the germline V gene, CDR1 is SGHAT and CDR2 is FQDESV (reference sequence). V was clipped by 2 bases and J by 3 bases, with 18 bases between them. Of note for this clonotype: As yet, its antigen is unknown.

The authors ran a second PCR of about 6 to 11 cycles using a sample-barcoded 5' primer and a J-beta primer mix. Tagging of each cDNA molecule was performed by a template-switch adaptor with 12 random nucleotides. TCRdb ran MiXCR on the 5' RACE reads and lists one entry per CDR3 protein. The data contain 1.5 million to 2 million distinct CDR3 sequences, around 50% of them seen just once; the ten biggest clones take up approximately 2%. The receptor was isolated from a woman between 40 and 55 years old in good health. The sequenced material came from blood. The chain joins TRBV11-1 to TRBJ2-3; a weak D match, TRBD2 (6 bases). CDR3 loop: CASSLPVGVGGTDTQYF. The CDR3 DNA is TGTGCCAGCAGCTTACCCGTTGGAGTAGGAGGGACAGATACGCAGTATTTT. The full variable domain, in which reference TRBV11-1 and TRBJ2-3 provide the parts outside the CDR3, is EAEVAQSPRYKITEKSQAVAFWCDPISGHATLYWYRQILGQGPELLVQFQDESVVDDSQLPKDRFSAERLKGVDSTLKIQPAELGDSAMYLCASSLPVGVGGTDTQYFGPGTRLTVL.